Following are 22 T cell receptor beta chains from one sample sequenced in a study of blood T cell repertoires in COVID-19 (dated by TCRdb to about 2020). Library construction relied on the immunoSEQ multiplex PCR assay. What TCRdb holds here is the immuneACCESS table cut down to in-frame rearrangements. Part of the clones is not present; checked against another copy, under half of the missing clones reflect an unresolved V gene, and the others are unexplained. The sample includes tens of thousands of clones, with under 90% observed a single time. The ten biggest clones cover 2.5% of the sample. Sequencing input: peripheral blood. The origin of the receptors is a human donor in a cohort sampled during active COVID-19.

This chain joins TRBV6-2 or TRBV6-3 and TRBJ1-5, with D possibly being TRBD1 (6 bases). V was shortened by 6 bases and J by 0 bases, with 21 bases between the two germline ends. The germline gives CDR1 MNHEY, CDR2 SVGEGT. The CDR3 runs 18 residues. CDR3 in amino acids: CASSFLTLRTDSNQPQHF. In DNA, the CDR3 is TGTGCCAGCAGCTTCCTTACATTACGGACAGATAGCAATCAGCCCCAGCATTTT.

The chain uses TRBV6-2 or TRBV6-3 and TRBJ2-7; tentatively, D is TRBD1 (5 bases). Germline V lookup: CDR1 MNHEY, CDR2 SVGEGT. Trimming removed 7 bases at V and 2 bases at J, with 15 bases between. This CDR3 has 14 residues. CDR3 in DNA: TGTGCCAGCACCCCAGCGACAGCTCCCTACGAGCAGTACTTC. Translation gives CASTPATAPYEQYF.

The CDR3 nucleotides are TGTGCCAGCAGCCCTCACAGGGTTCCTGGCTACACCTTC. Protein product: CASSPHRVPGYTF. V and J are TRBV11-2 and TRBJ1-2; a possible D gene is TRBD1 (6 bases). The CDR3 loop spans 13 amino acids. Germline values: CDR1 SGHAT, CDR2 FQNNGV. Deletions cut 5 bases from V and 7 bases from J, with 14 bases between.

V usage is TRBV19 and J usage is TRBJ2-2, with 14 bases matching TRBD2. The V gene end was trimmed by 9 bases and the J gene end by 1 base; junction bases not matched to a gene: 13. The germline V gene encodes CDR1 LNHDA and CDR2 SQIVND (reference sequence). This CDR3 is built from 19 residues. This CDR3 reads CASSSSGLAGGMNTGELFF. CDR3 in DNA: TGTGCCAGCTCCTCTTCAGGACTAGCGGGAGGAATGAACACCGGGGAGCTGTTTTTT.

This clone occurred a few times. The chain recombines TRBV7-9 with TRBJ2-7, with unresolved D. The CDR3 has 15 amino acids. CDR1 and CDR2 from the germline V gene are SEHNR and FQNEAQ (reference sequence). Between the trimmed V and J ends, which lost 5 bases and 2 bases, there was a span of 16 bases. The CDR3: CASSLTSSRAYEQYF. As DNA, the CDR3 is TGTGCCAGCAGCCTAACTTCCTCGCGAGCCTACGAGCAGTACTTC.

V usage is TRBV10-1 and J usage is TRBJ2-2, with a weak D call TRBD2 (6 bases). V shed 9 bases and J shed 6 bases, with 23 bases lying between them. CDR1 is WNHNN and CDR2 is SYGVQD in the germline V gene (reference sequence). CDR3 length equals 16 residues. This CDR3 is CARFRTCDGSAGELFF. The CDR3 coding sequence is TGCGCCAGGTTCCGTACGTGTGACGGGAGCGCCGGGGAGCTGTTTTTT.

The chain carries TRBV5-1 and TRBJ2-7; D remains unclear. Germline V CDR1 and CDR2: SGHRS, YFSETQ. The CDR3 contains 14 residues. Trimming left V 0 bases short and J 1 base short, with 8 bases between. The CDR3 is CASSLVTGSYEQYF. CDR3 sequence (DNA): TGCGCCAGCAGCTTGGTAACGGGTTCCTACGAGCAGTACTTC.

The chain employs TRBV5-1 and TRBJ2-1, with unresolved D. Germline CDR1 is SGHRS and CDR2 is YFSETQ. Trimming cost V 2 bases and J 10 bases, with 7 bases left between them. CDR3 length equals 11 residues. The CDR3 region is CASSFSYEQFF. Here the CDR3 DNA reads TGCGCCAGCAGCTTTAGCTACGAGCAGTTCTTC.

This chain uses TRBV7-9 with TRBJ2-1, with TRBD1 matching over 9 bases. V shed 1 base, J shed 8 bases, and the junction held 3 bases outside the gene matches. CDR3 size: 14 residues. Germline V CDR1 and CDR2: SEHNR, FQNEAQ (reference sequence). The CDR3, as DNA: TGTGCCAGCAGCTTAGAGGGGACAGGGTATGAGCAGTTCTTC. This translates into CASSLEGTGYEQFF.

The chain uses TRBV2 and TRBJ2-3; D gene unclear. Per the germline V gene, CDR1 is SNHLY and CDR2 is FYNNEI. This CDR3 is 14 amino acids long. Between the trimmed V and J ends, which lost 8 bases and 0 bases, there was a span of 12 bases. The CDR3 DNA sequence: TGTGCCAGCGTCCAAACTTCTAGCACAGATACGCAGTATTTT. It yields the protein CASVQTSSTDTQYF. Complete variable domain (other parts from reference TRBV2 and TRBJ2-3): EPEVTQTPSHQVTQMGQEVILRCVPISNHLYFYWYRQILGQKVEFLVSFYNNEISEKSEIFDDQFSVERPDGSNFTLKIRSTKLEDSAMYFCASVQTSSTDTQYFGPGTRLTVL.

This clone was seen just once. The gene calls are TRBV19 and TRBJ2-7; 9 bases match TRBD1. This CDR3 spans 14 amino acids. CDR1 is LNHDA, CDR2 SQIVND, per germline (reference sequence). V lost 6 bases and J lost 5; bases outside the gene matches: 8. The CDR3 spells CASRLGTGSDEQYF. In DNA, the CDR3 is TGTGCCAGTAGATTAGGGACAGGGAGCGACGAGCAGTACTTC.

The rearrangement uses TRBV19 and TRBJ2-7; 10 positions match TRBD2. Germline-derived CDR1 and CDR2 are LNHDA and SQIVND (reference sequence). The CDR3 totals 17 residues. J lost 7 bases, V lost 3 bases, and 15 bases had no gene match. In DNA, the CDR3 is TGTGCCAGTAGTATGTCCCTCACTAGCGGGAAATGGAGGGAGCAGTACTTC. Translating it yields CASSMSLTSGKWREQYF.

The chain recombines TRBV28 with TRBJ1-5; 9 bases are a match to TRBD1. The CDR3 extends over 17 amino acids. J gave up 2 bases and V 2 bases, and 7 bases lay outside the gene matches. CDR1 and CDR2 from the germline V gene are MDHEN and SYDVKM. CDR3: CASSLGPRTGGNQPQHF. The CDR3 bases are TGTGCCAGCAGTTTAGGACCAAGGACAGGGGGCAATCAGCCCCAGCATTTT.

The rearrangement joins TRBV28 to TRBJ2-7; possibly TRBD1 for D (5 bases). This CDR3 spans 15 amino acids. Germline assignment: CDR1 MDHEN and CDR2 SYDVKM. Trimming took 2 bases from V and 2 from J, leaving 13 bases between them. This chain's CDR3 is CASSLNPRVAYEQYF. The DNA of the CDR3 is TGTGCCAGCAGTTTAAATCCCAGGGTCGCCTACGAGCAGTACTTC.

The chain employs TRBV14 and TRBJ2-7, with 7 positions matching TRBD1. Germline values: CDR1 SGHDN, CDR2 FVKESK. This CDR3 is built from 15 residues. With V trimmed by 1 base and J by 2 bases, 5 bases remained unmatched. The CDR3 here is CASSQGRQGTYEQYF. Here the CDR3 DNA reads TGTGCCAGCAGCCAAGGGCGACAGGGCACCTACGAGCAGTACTTC.

This clone was seen more than once but under ten times. This sequence joins TRBV11-2 and TRBJ1-2, with TRBD1 matching 11 bases. From germline, CDR1 is SGHAT and CDR2 FQNNGV. The CDR3 is 15 residues long. V trimming: 4 bases; J trimming: 7 bases; junction bases outside the gene matches: 8. The chain's CDR3 is CASSSGTGGPGGYTF. The CDR3 DNA is TGTGCCAGCAGCTCCGGGACAGGGGGTCCGGGTGGCTACACCTTC. Full variable domain (missing parts from reference TRBV11-2 and TRBJ1-2): EAGVAQSPRYKIIEKRQSVAFWCNPISGHATLYWYQQILGQGPKLLIQFQNNGVVDDSQLPKDRFSAERLKGVDSTLKIQPAKLEDSAVYLCASSSGTGGPGGYTFGSGTRLTVV.

This clone was picked up one time. CDR3 sequence: CASSYGASGGWETQYF. The DNA of the CDR3 is TGTGCCAGCAGTTACGGAGCTAGCGGGGGATGGGAGACCCAGTACTTC. V is TRBV6-5 and J is TRBJ2-5; 10 bases are shared with TRBD2. Trimming at V came to 2 bases and at J to 5 bases, leaving 8 bases not matched to a gene. Germline CDR1 MNHEY, CDR2 SVGAGI. This CDR3 has 16 amino acids.

This clone was counted a single time. V usage is TRBV5-1 and J usage is TRBJ2-3; 11 positions agree with TRBD1. The CDR3 has 16 amino acids. V dropped 4 bases and J dropped 3; count of bases not matched to a gene: 7. Per the germline V gene, CDR1 is SGHRS and CDR2 is YFSETQ. For the CDR3, the DNA is TGCGCCAGCAGCACCCGGACAGGGGGCTTGACAGATACGCAGTATTTT. Translating it yields CASSTRTGGLTDTQYF.

The chain recombines TRBV12-5 with TRBJ1-3, with a tentative D call TRBD1 (5 bases). Deletions cut 5 bases from V and 0 bases from J, with 17 bases between. Germline V gene lookup returns CDR1 LGHNT and CDR2 FRNRAP. This CDR3 region has 17 residues. Here the CDR3 DNA reads TGTGCTAGTGGTCCAGGGACTCCGAATCCCTCTGGAAACACCATATATTTT. It yields the protein CASGPGTPNPSGNTIYF.

The chain links TRBV20-1 to TRBJ1-1; no reliable D call. The V end was cut by 3 bases, the J end by 1 base, with 9 bases between. The CDR3 is made up of 13 amino acids. The germline V gene encodes CDR1 DFQATT and CDR2 SNEGSKA (reference sequence). The CDR3 spells CSASPDTNTEAFF. The CDR3 DNA follows: TGCAGTGCTAGTCCAGACACGAACACTGAAGCTTTCTTT.

In DNA, the CDR3 is TGTGCCAGTAGTAGGAAGGACAGGGATGGAAACACCATATATTTT. Its translation: CASSRKDRDGNTIYF. V gene TRBV19 combines with J gene TRBJ1-3, with TRBD1 matching 8 bases. V trimming: 4 bases; J trimming: 3 bases; junction bases outside the gene matches: 5. CDR3 size: 15 residues. Germline CDR1 reads LNHDA; CDR2 reads SQIVND (reference sequence).

V gene TRBV7-3 combines with J gene TRBJ2-5; 12 bases are a match to TRBD2. The CDR3 spans 17 residues. Germline V gene data show CDR1 as SGHTA and CDR2 as FQGTGA. V was clipped by 2 bases and J by 4 bases; unmatched bases: 8. CDR3 sequence: CASSLVGLAGFGETQYF. CDR3 DNA sequence: TGTGCCAGCAGCTTAGTCGGACTAGCGGGGTTCGGAGAGACCCAGTACTTC.